This note documents a single T cell receptor beta chain sequence. This record belongs to a study of blood T cell repertoires in COVID-19. Per the study methods: Amplification of reference gene primers was used by the study to estimate nucleated cell counts. TCRdb keeps only in-frame clones here, not all; method: immunoSEQ multiplex PCR. The V and J calls and clone size were taken over from that table, and D and trimming were inferred from the DNA. Of under 150,000 clones in the sample, 75% to 85% were seen once. Germline values: CDR1 SQVTM, CDR2 ANQGSEA. The CDR3 contains 14 residues. V dropped 7 bases and J dropped 8; count of bases not matched to a gene: 13.

The rearrangement links TRBV29-1 to TRBJ1-2; TRBD1 agrees at 10 bases. The sequenced sample consisted of peripheral blood. The clonotype was recovered from a human donor with acute or convalescent COVID-19. The donor label of this sample is uncertain. Written as DNA, the CDR3 is TGCAGCGCCGAAGGTGGACAGGGGGTCTACGGCTACACCTTC. This encodes CSAEGGQGVYGYTF. The full variable domain, with the rest looked up from reference TRBV29-1 and TRBJ1-2, is SAVISQKPSRDICQRGTSLTIQCQVDSQVTMMFWYRQQPGQSLTLIATANQGSEATYESGFVIDKFPISRPNLTFSTLTVSNMSPEDSSIYLCSAEGGQGVYGYTFGSGTRLTVV.